This T cell receptor (beta chain) was observed in a study of Tregs in tolerant kidney transplant recipients (dated by TCRdb to the late 2010s). Concerning the study at large: The study used TCRbeta sequencing to identify donor-specific regulatory T cells before combined kidney and bone marrow transplantation, then tracked those cells after transplant. Broader findings and caveats from the paper: For some patients the PCR primers changed over time, which made it impossible to compare the samples from those patients at the nucleotide level. Biological reproducibility was not directly addressed, though technical replication error appeared minimal. Expanding Tregs with activated donor B cells appeared to identify the most biologically relevant and donor-specific TCRbeta repertoire. The study was limited by small patient numbers, and the findings need validation in larger populations and under other immunosuppression protocols. In tolerant patients, the expansion of donor-specific Tregs was greater than global Treg expansion, suggesting that the expansion was antigen-driven rather than nonspecific.

In light of the paper, this sample's time point label describes: 6 months after combined kidney and bone marrow transplant. Related donors were used in the transplants with nonmyeloablative bone marrow transplantation, and mixed chimerism was transient in the human trials. Thawed PBMCs were FACS-sorted into unstimulated Tregs (CD4+CD25+CD127-), CD4+ non-Tregs (CD4+CD25-), CD4 cells and CD8 cells. Patients were several combined kidney and bone marrow transplant recipients from the ITN036ST trial, and only these trial subjects had samples available. Healthy control blood was processed to PBMCs by Ficoll density gradient and cryopreserved, and patient PBMCs were collected before and after transplant. Notes on this clone: The specificity of this receptor is unknown. Nothing much larger sits one base from this clone, and base qualities are not available.

The germline V gene gives CDR1 as MGHRA and CDR2 as YSYEKL. Reading from cysteine to phenylalanine, the CDR3 counts 18 amino acids. The retained sequence is limited to the CDR3, 54 bases, with the frame set at the first base. For this chain, trimming is 2 bases at the V end and 0 bases at the J end, and the number of junction bases without a gene match is 5. Genomic DNA was extracted from sorted cells with the QIAGEN DNeasy Blood and Tissue Kit for TCRbeta CDR3 sequencing. High-throughput TCRbeta CDR3 sequencing, including PCR amplification with bias correction and internal controls, was performed commercially through immunoSEQ. Regarding the original processing steps: Unique productive TCRbeta sequences were defined by CDR3 nucleotide sequence where primers matched, and otherwise by CDR3 amino acid sequence together with Vbeta and Jbeta genes. As a correction for sorting error, sequences shared between sorted populations at a frequency ratio of 2:1 or less were discarded, and the remaining shared sequences were assigned to the higher population. Sequences were defined as donor-reactive when expanded at least 5-fold in CFSE-low cells versus unstimulated cells and present at a frequency of at least 0.01% in CFSE-low cells. Repertoire divergence was quantified by Jensen-Shannon divergence using the top 100 TCRbeta sequences ranked by frequency. For any sample with multiple sequencing runs, sorting error was corrected in each run separately before the runs were pooled. Here the immuneACCESS table is served through TCRdb, limited to in-frame sequences with V and J called. Missing clones are a known gap in these copies; in checked studies unresolved V genes cover under half, and the rest lacks a known reason. The V and J calls and clone size were taken over from that table, and D and trimming were inferred from the DNA. The table for this sample lists about 64,000 clones; around 87% of them were counted only once. Jointly, the top ten make up 3.8% of the sample.

The rearrangement joined TRBV4-1 to TRBJ2-6; TRBD1 lines up with 9 middle nucleotides. The TCR originated in a human patient who received a combined kidney and bone marrow transplant. A transplant means some T cells may be of graft donor rather than patient origin. Material: CD4+ T cells from blood (PBMCs), obtained 6 months after the transplant. This receptor has the CDR3 CASSQPGQGVSGANVLTF. The nucleotide sequence reads TGCGCCAGCAGCCAACCGGGACAGGGAGTCTCTGGGGCCAACGTCCTGACTTTC.